The entry that follows covers one TCR beta chain sequence. This sample was included in a study of blood T cell repertoires in COVID-19. Overall study: The origin of the acute and convalescent COVID-19 samples was the United States, Italy and Spain. The analysed material was cDNA or gDNA that came from T cells, B-cell-depleted T cells, or PBMCs.

In the authors' methods: How many nucleated cells were present was estimated from reference gene primer amplification. Data came from immunoSEQ multiplex PCR; TCRdb stores just in-frame clones and leaves some out. The V and J calls and clone size were taken over from that table, and D and trimming were inferred from the DNA. The data show some 60,000 clones, about 90% seen once. The V end lost 2 bases, the J end lost 0 bases, and 13 bases lay between the germline ends. The CDR3 is 16 residues long. Germline V lookup: CDR1 SGHAT, CDR2 FQDESV (reference sequence). This receptor was obtained from a man in his 60s with acute or convalescent COVID-19. Material for sequencing was peripheral blood. The chain has TRBV11-1 and TRBJ1-1; no clear D gene. CDR3 protein: CASSLSYERMNTEAFF. The CDR3 DNA follows: TGTGCCAGCAGCTTATCCTACGAGAGGATGAACACTGAAGCTTTCTTT.